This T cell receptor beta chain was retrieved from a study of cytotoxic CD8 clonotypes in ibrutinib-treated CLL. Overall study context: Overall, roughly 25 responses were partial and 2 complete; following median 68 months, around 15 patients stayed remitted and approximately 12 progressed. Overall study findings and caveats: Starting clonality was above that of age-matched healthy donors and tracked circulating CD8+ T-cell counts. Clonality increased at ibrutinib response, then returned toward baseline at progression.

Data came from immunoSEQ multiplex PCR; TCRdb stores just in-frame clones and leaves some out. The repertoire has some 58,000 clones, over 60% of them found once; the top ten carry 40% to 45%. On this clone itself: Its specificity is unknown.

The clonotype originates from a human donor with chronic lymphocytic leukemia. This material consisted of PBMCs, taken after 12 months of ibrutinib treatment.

The CDR3 bases are TGTGCCACCAGCACTCGGACTAGCGGGGACTCAAATGAGCAGTTCTTC. It codes for CATSTRTSGDSNEQFF. V is TRBV15 and J is TRBJ2-1; 12 bases agree with TRBD2. From germline, CDR1 is LNHNV and CDR2 YYDKDF (reference sequence). With 4 bases clipped from V and 7 bases from J, the junction kept 8 bases outside the gene matches. The CDR3 totals 16 residues. Based on the CDR3 plus reference TRBV15 and TRBJ2-1, the full variable domain is DAMVIQNPRYQVTQFGKPVTLSCSQTLNHNVMYWYQQKSSQAPKLLFHYYDKDFNNEADTPDNFQSRRPNTSFCFLDIRSPGLGDTAMYLCATSTRTSGDSNEQFFGPGTRLTVL.